This T cell receptor (beta chain) came from a study of cytomegalovirus exposure and HLA in healthy donors. Study results and limitations: Links to common viral pathogens appeared, in a later analysis, for several of the most significant clusters.

13 Jbeta primers and 60 Vbeta primers were used for the PCR. Method: immunoSEQ multiplex PCR; TCRdb's copy keeps in-frame clones and lacks some. Of fewer than 75,000 clones listed, approximately 83% are singletons. To note about this clone: No antigen is known for it.

With 10 bases removed from V and 9 bases from J, the gap between germline ends came to 16 bases. The CDR3 covers 13 residues. CDR1 ENHRY and CDR2 SYGVKD come from the germline V gene. Sequenced input: PBMCs. The genes are TRBV10-3 and TRBJ1-6, with D possibly TRBD1 on 5 matching bases. This clonotype was obtained from a man under 40 in good health and CMV-seronegative. This chain's CDR3 is CATRGVLVSPLHF. The CDR3 region has the DNA TGTGCCACCCGGGGGGTGCTCGTTTCACCCCTCCACTTT.